The 6 T cell receptor beta chains presented below share a single source sample, sequenced in a study of T cells in Graves' hyperthyroidism and ophthalmopathy (dated by TCRdb to the late 2010s). The protocol used for the library was multiplex PCR. Sequenced using an Illumina HiSeq 2000. The TCR beta CDR3 regions were amplified from RNA transcripts. The first round of RT-PCR for the TCR CDR3 was performed with the HTBI primer set and the Qiagen OneStep RT-PCR kit. TCRdb applied fastp at Q25 and MiXCR to the public reads, then kept only in-frame beta chains. CDR3 protein duplicates are merged, each entry listing the most common genes and DNA. The sample data list 500,000 to 600,000 distinct CDR3 sequences, and 40% to 50% of these were observed just once. The top ten clones comprise about 40% of the sample. Sequenced sample: peripheral blood or thyroid tissue (not recorded which). These receptors were taken from an adult woman with Graves' disease, either hyperthyroidism or ophthalmopathy (not recorded which).

This clonotype was counted many times. The gene calls are TRBV20-1 and TRBJ1-2; unclear D gene. This CDR3 has 14 amino acids. V dropped 0 bases and J dropped 4 bases, with 12 bases sitting between them. Germline V lookup: CDR1 DFQATT, CDR2 SNEGSKA (reference sequence). Here the CDR3 reads CSARDHKGGYGYTF. CDR3 sequence (DNA): TGCAGTGCTAGAGATCATAAGGGAGGCTATGGCTACACCTTC.

This sequence joins TRBV7-2 and TRBJ2-2; D remains ambiguous. CDR1 and CDR2 (germline): SGHTA, FQGNSA. The CDR3 length is 14 residues. V was trimmed by 8 bases and J by 0 bases, leaving 10 bases between them. DNA for the CDR3: TGTGCCAGCCGTAGGGAACCGAACACCGGGGAGCTGTTTTTT. Translated, it gives CASRREPNTGELFF.

The chain uses TRBV9 and TRBJ2-7; possibly TRBD2 for D (6 bases). Deletions cut 2 bases from V and 5 bases from J, with 11 bases between. Germline V gene data show CDR1 as SGDLS and CDR2 as YYNGEE. The CDR3 has 13 residues. CDR3 residues: CASSVGERDEQYF. The CDR3 DNA sequence: TGTGCCAGCAGCGTTGGAGAGCGGGACGAGCAGTACTTC.

This chain's CDR3 is CASSPRLTRGVNYGYTF. CDR3 sequence (DNA): TGTGCCAGCAGTCCTAGATTAACGAGGGGCGTTAACTATGGCTACACCTTC. The chain recombines TRBV6-5 with TRBJ1-2; tentatively, D is TRBD1 (5 bases). CDR1 MNHEY and CDR2 SVGAGI come from the germline V gene. The CDR3 runs to 17 residues. Trimming pared 5 bases from V and 1 base from J, leaving 20 bases between.

V is TRBV2 and J is TRBJ2-5, with 9 positions matching TRBD2. The J call may be in error: the DNA end matches TRBJ2-1 better. The CDR3 consists of 13 residues. Germline values: CDR1 SNHLY, CDR2 FYNNEI. CDR3 sequence: CASSVLAGVEQFF. CDR3 sequence (DNA): TGTGCCAGCAGTGTCTTAGCGGGGGTTGAGCAGTTCTTC.

The rearrangement links TRBV7-2 to TRBJ1-2; 9 bases map to TRBD1. The germline CDR1 and CDR2 sequences are SGHTA and FQGNSA. The trim removed 5 bases at V and 7 bases at J, leaving 11 bases unmatched. The CDR3 contains 15 residues. Here the CDR3 reads CASSTGTGRQTGYTF. For the CDR3, the DNA is TGTGCCAGCAGCACCGGGACAGGGCGTCAGACTGGCTACACCTTC.